Detailed here is one TCR beta chain. The sample is drawn from a study of metastatic and nonmetastatic thyroid tumors. TCRdb re-analyzed the PCR reads using MiXCR. This table holds tens of thousands of clones, approximately 51% found once. Every patient was untreated before thyroid surgery. The V gene's germline CDR1 is MNHEY and CDR2 SMNVEV (reference sequence). The CDR3 contains 13 residues. V shed 5 bases and J shed 5 bases, with 13 bases lying between them. The chain joins TRBV27 to TRBJ2-7; possible D gene TRBD2, 5 bases. The clonotype originates from a male donor with papillary thyroid cancer or a benign thyroid nodule (not recorded which). Some clones in this sample may be carry-over from other donors' samples. Material for sequencing was tumor tissue. The CDR3 here is CASSRGPGNEQYF. The DNA of the CDR3 is TGTGCCAGCAGTCGGGGTCCCGGGAACGAGCAGTACTTC.